These T cell receptor beta chains were read from a single sample in a study of cytomegalovirus exposure and HLA in healthy donors. Some clones are missing from TCRdb's copy, which holds only in-frame ones; the method was immunoSEQ multiplex PCR. The table lists 130,000 to 150,000 clones, over 80% of them singletons. Sequences were obtained from PBMCs. The source is a male donor in good health and CMV-seronegative. CDR3s include the opening cysteine and the closing phenylalanine or tryptophan. The D gene is left open where the match is weak. Clone size is shown for a subset of rows, as once, few, many or a class of expanded clone.

j_gene	len	d_gene	abundance	v_gene	CDR3nt	CDR3aa
TRBJ1-2	12	TRBD1	-	TRBV7-6	TGTGCTTGGCAGGGGGTTTTGGGCGGCTACACCTTC	CAWQGVLGGYTF
TRBJ2-7	17	TRBD1	few	TRBV7-3	TGTGCCAGCAGCTTAGGGACAGGGGGGCTCAGCTCCTACGAGCAGTACTTC	CASSLGTGGLSSYEQYF
TRBJ1-1	14	TRBD1	-	TRBV5-4	TGTGCCAGCAGCCTAAACAGGGGAAATAATGAAGCTTTCTTT	CASSLNRGNNEAFF
TRBJ2-3	15	-	-	TRBV11-2	TGTGCCAGCAGTATGTTCGACTCTCGCACAGATACGCAGTATTTT	CASSMFDSRTDTQYF
TRBJ2-3	14	-	-	TRBV27	TGTGCCAGCAGTTCCCCCCCTGAGGTCGATACGCAGTATTTT	CASSSPPEVDTQYF
TRBJ1-4	18	TRBD1	-	TRBV7-9	TGTGCCAGCAGCACCGAACAGGGGCGAGTGGCAACTAATGAAAAACTGTTTTTT	CASSTEQGRVATNEKLFF
TRBJ1-1	14	-	-	TRBV6-5	TGTGCCAGCAGCGCCGGGACACCAAACACTGAAGCTTTCTTT	CASSAGTPNTEAFF
TRBJ2-2	17	-	-	TRBV27	TGTGCCAGCAGTTTGGATTCAGGGGCTCCACTCACCGGGGAGCTGTTTTTT	CASSLDSGAPLTGELFF
TRBJ1-1	17	TRBD1	-	TRBV9	TGTGCCAGCAGCGTCGACTTTGGGACAGGGTTGGGCACTGAAGCTTTCTTT	CASSVDFGTGLGTEAFF
TRBJ1-4	16	-	-	TRBV5-5	TGTGCCAGCAGCTTGGAGAAGGGGTTTTCTAATGAAAAACTGTTTTTT	CASSLEKGFSNEKLFF
TRBJ2-5	15	TRBD1	-	TRBV4-1	TGCGCCAGCAGCCGACAAGACAGGGCAGGAGAGACCCAGTACTTC	CASSRQDRAGETQYF
TRBJ2-1	15	-	-	TRBV4-3	TGCGCCAGCAGCCACACCGCGGGGCGCGGGAATGAGCAGTTCTTC	CASSHTAGRGNEQFF
TRBJ2-7	16	-	-	TRBV7-2	TGTGCCAGCAGCTTGGACGCCCGGGAGATATTCTACGAGCAGTACTTC	CASSLDAREIFYEQYF
TRBJ1-6	14	TRBD1	-	TRBV19	TGTGCCAGTAGTATACAGGGGGCAGGGTCACCCCTCCACTTT	CASSIQGAGSPLHF
TRBJ2-2	16	-	-	TRBV5-4	TGTGCCAGCAGCTTGGGTCAGATGTTTAACACCGGGGAGCTGTTTTTT	CASSLGQMFNTGELFF
TRBJ2-3	15	-	-	TRBV14	TGTGCCAGCAGCCAAGTCAGTAGCGGCACAGATACGCAGTATTTT	CASSQVSSGTDTQYF
TRBJ2-5	13	TRBD1	once	TRBV9	TGTGCCAGCAGCGCGACAGGGGGCGAGACCCAGTACTTC	CASSATGGETQYF
TRBJ2-1	17	TRBD1	-	TRBV28	TGTGCCAGCAGCCCGACCGGACAGGGAGGCTCCTACAATGAGCAGTTCTTC	CASSPTGQGGSYNEQFF
TRBJ1-4	14	-	-	TRBV28	TGTGCCAGCAGTTTACGGTCCGGGATCGGAAAACTGTTTTTT	CASSLRSGIGKLFF
TRBJ2-1	18	TRBD2	-	TRBV7-2	TGTGCCAGCAGTCAGAAGCACCGGGGGACTAGCAGATACAATGAGCAGTTCTTC	CASSQKHRGTSRYNEQFF
TRBJ1-1	13	TRBD1	-	TRBV6-5	TGTGCCAGCAGCAGGGACAGTCGATTTGAAGCTTTCTTT	CASSRDSRFEAFF
TRBJ1-1	15	TRBD1	-	TRBV19	TGTGCCAGTAGTATAGCTGCAGGGGGCAACACTGAAGCTTTCTTT	CASSIAAGGNTEAFF
TRBJ2-7	15	TRBD1	once	TRBV5-6	TGTGCCAGCAGCTCGGAGGACAGGGGGCTACACGAGCAGTACTTC	CASSSEDRGLHEQYF
TRBJ2-7	16	TRBD2	-	TRBV7-2	TGTGCCAGCAGCCGAGCGGGAGGGCCAATCTACTACGAGCAGTACTTC	CASSRAGGPIYYEQYF
TRBJ2-7	15	TRBD2	few	TRBV7-9	TGTGCCAGCAGCCCCGGGACTAGCGGGAGTTACGAGCAGTACTTC	CASSPGTSGSYEQYF
TRBJ2-7	12	TRBD2	-	TRBV7-9	TGTTCCAGCAGCTTTGGGGAGGGCGAGCAGTACTTC	CSSSFGEGEQYF
TRBJ1-6	15	TRBD1	-	TRBV15	TGTGCCACCAGCAGGGCCGGGACAGGGAGTTCACCCCTCCACTTT	CATSRAGTGSSPLHF
TRBJ2-7	13	TRBD1	-	TRBV2	TGTGCCAGCAGTATGACAGGGACCTACGAGCAGTACTTC	CASSMTGTYEQYF